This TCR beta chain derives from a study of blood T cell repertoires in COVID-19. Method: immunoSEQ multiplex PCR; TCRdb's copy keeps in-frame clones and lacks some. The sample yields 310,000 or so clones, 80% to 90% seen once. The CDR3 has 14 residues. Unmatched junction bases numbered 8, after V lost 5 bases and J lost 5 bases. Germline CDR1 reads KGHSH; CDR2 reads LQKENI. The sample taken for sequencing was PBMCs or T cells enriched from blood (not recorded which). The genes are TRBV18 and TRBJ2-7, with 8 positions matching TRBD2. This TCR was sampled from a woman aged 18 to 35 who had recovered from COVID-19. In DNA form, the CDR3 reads TGTGCCAGCTCATTTAATAGCGGGGAACACGAGCAGTACTTC. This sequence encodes CASSFNSGEHEQYF.